This record covers a single T cell receptor beta chain. No antigen is known for it. Profiling relied on immunoSEQ multiplex PCR, and the TCRdb table lists in-frame clones only, not all of them. The repertoire has 140,000 to 150,000 clones, around 90% of them found once; the top ten carry roughly 5.2%. This record belongs to a study of T cell responses to AZD1222 COVID-19 vaccine. Study outcomes and limitations: At 160-218 and 743-854, vaccine-associated CD4 TCRs were dominant, and they spanned spike. Clonal diversity may have been underestimated, and the donors were mostly white British, with more females than males.

Germline-derived CDR1 and CDR2 are ENHRY and SYGVKD. With 3 bases clipped from V and 7 bases from J, the junction kept 5 bases outside the gene matches. The CDR3 loop spans 14 amino acids. The chain is built from TRBV10-3 and TRBJ1-2; 10 positions agree with TRBD1. This TCR was sampled from an adult who received the MenACWY meningococcal vaccine as a control. The sequences come from peripheral blood, collected 28 days after the second dose of the MenACWY control vaccine. The CDR3 coding sequence is TGTGCCATCAGTGACCGACAGGGGGCGGGTGGCTACACCTTC. Translation gives CAISDRQGAGGYTF.